This TCR beta chain was observed in a study of CD8 T cells in ankylosing spondylitis. General study points: Apparently characteristic of ankylosing spondylitis blood was a TCR beta motif (about eight highly homologous variants).

One entry per CDR3 protein, called by TCRdb with MiXCR from the 5' RACE reads. The repertoire holds about 400,000 distinct CDR3 sequences, with 20% to 25% as singletons. The CDR3 runs 17 residues. V lost 4 bases, J lost 10 bases, and 17 bases stayed unmatched. The germline V gene has CDR1 LGHNA and CDR2 YNFKEQ. This clonotype was seen a handful of times. Its antigen is undetermined. The sequencing input was blood, either unsorted or a sorted T cell fraction (not recorded which). The clonotype originates from a male donor with ankylosing spondylitis. The chain is built from TRBV4-2 and TRBJ2-1, with 9 positions matching TRBD2. Here the CDR3 DNA reads TGTGCCAGCAGCCCAAGAAACGTCTTAGCGGGAGTTAAAGAGCAGTTCTTC. Its protein is CASSPRNVLAGVKEQFF.